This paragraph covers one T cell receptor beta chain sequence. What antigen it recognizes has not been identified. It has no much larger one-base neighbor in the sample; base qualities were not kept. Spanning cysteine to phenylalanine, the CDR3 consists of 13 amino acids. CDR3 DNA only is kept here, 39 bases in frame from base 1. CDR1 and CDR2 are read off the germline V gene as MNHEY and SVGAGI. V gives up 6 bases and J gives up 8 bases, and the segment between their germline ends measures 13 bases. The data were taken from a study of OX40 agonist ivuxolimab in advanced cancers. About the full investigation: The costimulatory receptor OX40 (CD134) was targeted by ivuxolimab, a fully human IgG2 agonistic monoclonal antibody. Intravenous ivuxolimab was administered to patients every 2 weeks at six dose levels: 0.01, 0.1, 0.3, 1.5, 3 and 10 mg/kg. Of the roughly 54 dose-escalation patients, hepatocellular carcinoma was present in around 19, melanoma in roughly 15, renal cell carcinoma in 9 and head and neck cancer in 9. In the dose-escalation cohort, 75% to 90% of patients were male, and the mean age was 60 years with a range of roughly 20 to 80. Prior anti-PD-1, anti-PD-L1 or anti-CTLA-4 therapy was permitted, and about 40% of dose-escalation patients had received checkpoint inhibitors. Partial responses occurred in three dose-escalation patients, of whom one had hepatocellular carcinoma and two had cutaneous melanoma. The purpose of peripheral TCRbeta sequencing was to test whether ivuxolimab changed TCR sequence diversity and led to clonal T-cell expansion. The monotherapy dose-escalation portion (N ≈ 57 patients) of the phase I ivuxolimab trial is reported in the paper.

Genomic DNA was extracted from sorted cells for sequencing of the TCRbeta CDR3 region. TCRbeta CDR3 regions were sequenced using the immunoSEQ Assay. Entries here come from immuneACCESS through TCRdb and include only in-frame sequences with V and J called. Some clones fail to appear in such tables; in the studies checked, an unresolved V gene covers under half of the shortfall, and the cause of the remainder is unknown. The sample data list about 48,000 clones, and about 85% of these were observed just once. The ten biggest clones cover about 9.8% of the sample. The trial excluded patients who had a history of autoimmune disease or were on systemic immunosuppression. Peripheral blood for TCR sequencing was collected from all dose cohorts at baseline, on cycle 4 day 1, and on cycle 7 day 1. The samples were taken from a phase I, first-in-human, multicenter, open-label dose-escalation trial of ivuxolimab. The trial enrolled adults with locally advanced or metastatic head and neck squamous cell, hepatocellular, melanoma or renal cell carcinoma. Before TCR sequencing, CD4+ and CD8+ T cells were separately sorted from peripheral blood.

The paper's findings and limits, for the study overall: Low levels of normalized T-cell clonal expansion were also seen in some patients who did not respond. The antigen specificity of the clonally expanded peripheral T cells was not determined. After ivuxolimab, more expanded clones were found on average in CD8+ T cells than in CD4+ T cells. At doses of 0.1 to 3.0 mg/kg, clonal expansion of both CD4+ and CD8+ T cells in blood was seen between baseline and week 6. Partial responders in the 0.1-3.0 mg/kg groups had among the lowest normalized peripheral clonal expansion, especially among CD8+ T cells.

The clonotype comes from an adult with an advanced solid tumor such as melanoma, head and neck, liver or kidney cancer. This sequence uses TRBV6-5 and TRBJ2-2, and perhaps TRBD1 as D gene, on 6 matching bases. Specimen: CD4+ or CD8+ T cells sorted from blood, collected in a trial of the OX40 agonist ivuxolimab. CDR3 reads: CASSSTGYGELFF. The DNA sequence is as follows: TGTGCCAGCAGCTCCACAGGGTATGGGGAGCTGTTTTTT.